This is a list of T cell receptor beta chains from one sample in a study of response to subunit inactivated influenza vaccine. TCRdb reprocessed the RT-PCR reads via MiXCR and lists one record per CDR3 protein. Of roughly 650,000 distinct CDR3 sequences listed, around 15% were seen once; the top ten hold 7.6%. Material: PBMCs from blood, obtained approximately 15 days before vaccination. These receptors were obtained from a man aged 45-65 years who received an inactivated influenza vaccine. CDR3s include the opening cysteine and the closing phenylalanine or tryptophan. D genes are given only for firm matches. Clone size is stated in some rows and not others, as once, few, many or a class when expanded.

J: TRBJ2-1
V: TRBV5-6
size: few
D: -
CDR3: CASSDGPYNEQFF
DNA: TGTGCCAGCAGTGATGGTCCGTACAATGAGCAGTTCTTC

J: TRBJ2-1
V: TRBV4-3
size: -
D: TRBD2
CDR3: CASNQDGLAGREQFF
DNA: TGCGCCAGCAACCAAGATGGTCTAGCGGGAAGAGAGCAGTTCTTC

J: TRBJ2-5
V: TRBV20-1
size: -
D: TRBD2
CDR3: CSATLSGGASETQYF
DNA: TGCAGTGCTACCCTTAGCGGGGGGGCCAGTGAGACCCAGTACTTC

J: TRBJ1-1
V: TRBV27
size: -
D: -
CDR3: CASSPFRSVLNTEAFF
DNA: TGTGCCAGCAGTCCATTTAGATCAGTGTTGAACACTGAAGCTTTCTTT

J: TRBJ2-3
V: TRBV4-3
size: many
D: -
CDR3: CASSQLLASTDTQYF
DNA: TGCGCCAGCAGCCAACTGCTGGCTAGCACAGATACGCAGTATTTT

J: TRBJ2-1
V: TRBV4-2
size: few
D: TRBD2
CDR3: CASSRNLAGYNEQFF
DNA: TGTGCCAGCAGCCGCAATCTAGCGGGATACAATGAGCAGTTCTTC

J: TRBJ2-1
V: TRBV7-7
size: many
D: TRBD1
CDR3: CASGQGPLSSYNEQFF
DNA: TGTGCTAGCGGACAGGGGCCCTTAAGCTCCTACAATGAGCAGTTCTTC

J: TRBJ2-1
V: TRBV6-2/TRBV6-3
size: -
D: -
CDR3: CASSYSFDQRGDEQFF
DNA: TGTGCCAGCAGTTACTCGTTTGACCAACGCGGCGATGAGCAGTTCTTC

J: TRBJ1-4
V: TRBV5-1
size: few
D: -
CDR3: CASSPEWGGGKLFF
DNA: TGCGCCAGCAGCCCAGAGTGGGGTGGGGGAAAACTGTTTTTT

J: TRBJ2-2
V: TRBV20-1
size: few
D: TRBD2
CDR3: CSARGLLAGGDGELFF
DNA: TGCAGTGCTAGAGGGTTACTAGCGGGAGGAGACGGGGAGCTGTTTTTT

J: TRBJ2-1
V: TRBV4-2
size: -
D: TRBD2
CDR3: CASGPGTSGRNEQFF
DNA: TGTGCCAGCGGCCCTGGGACTAGCGGCCGCAATGAGCAGTTCTTC

J: TRBJ2-3
V: TRBV7-6
size: few
D: TRBD1
CDR3: CASSLPGQGPDTQYF
DNA: TGTGCCAGCAGCCTCCCGGGACAGGGGCCAGATACGCAGTATTTT

J: TRBJ1-2
V: TRBV7-9
size: -
D: TRBD1
CDR3: CASREAGTGGRGYTF
DNA: TGTGCCAGCAGAGAGGCCGGGACAGGGGGCCGTGGCTACACCTTC

J: TRBJ2-3
V: TRBV15
size: -
D: TRBD2
CDR3: CATSRVTSGTDTQYF
DNA: TGTGCCACCAGCAGAGTGACTAGCGGCACAGATACGCAGTATTTT

J: TRBJ2-6
V: TRBV20-1
size: few
D: -
CDR3: CSAIGGVLTGANVLTF
DNA: TGCAGTGCTATTGGTGGGGTTTTGACTGGGGCCAACGTCCTGACTTTC

J: TRBJ2-3
V: TRBV12-3/TRBV12-4
size: few
D: -
CDR3: CASSVTATDTQYF
DNA: TGTGCCAGCAGTGTTACAGCGACAGATACGCAGTATTTT

J: TRBJ2-7
V: TRBV7-2
size: -
D: -
CDR3: CASSLTQAYSYEQYF
DNA: TGTGCCAGCAGCTTAACTCAGGCATACTCCTACGAGCAGTACTTC

J: TRBJ2-3
V: TRBV5-1
size: -
D: TRBD1
CDR3: CASSMGDRGDTQYF
DNA: TGCGCCAGCAGCATGGGGGACAGGGGTGATACGCAGTATTTT

J: TRBJ2-1
V: TRBV11-1
size: few
D: TRBD2
CDR3: CASSLLGGRRYNEQFF
DNA: TGTGCCAGCAGCTTATTGGGCGGGAGGCGGTACAATGAGCAGTTCTTC

J: TRBJ2-2
V: TRBV7-2
size: -
D: -
CDR3: CASSPPGRARSTGELFF
DNA: TGTGCCAGCAGCCCCCCCGGTCGGGCTCGGAGCACCGGGGAGCTGTTTTTT

J: TRBJ2-7
V: TRBV27
size: many
D: -
CDR3: CASSFAAVRREQYF
DNA: TGTGCCAGCAGTTTCGCGGCAGTCCGACGCGAGCAGTACTTC

J: TRBJ1-5
V: TRBV19
size: -
D: -
CDR3: CASSIGGLQPQHF
DNA: TGTGCCAGTAGTATCGGAGGGCTGCAGCCCCAGCATTTT

J: TRBJ1-1
V: TRBV10-3
size: -
D: -
CDR3: CAISESRPKNTEAFF
DNA: TGTGCCATCAGTGAGTCTCGACCGAAGAACACTGAAGCTTTCTTT

J: TRBJ2-5
V: TRBV4-2
size: few
D: -
CDR3: CASSQDVRGAQYF
DNA: TGTGCCAGCAGCCAAGATGTTCGCGGGGCCCAGTACTTC

J: TRBJ2-3
V: TRBV20-1
size: many
D: TRBD1
CDR3: CSARVWQGAGDTQYF
DNA: TGCAGTGCTAGAGTTTGGCAGGGGGCCGGAGATACGCAGTATTTT

J: TRBJ1-5
V: TRBV11-2
size: few
D: -
CDR3: CASSLDRTQPQHF
DNA: TGTGCCAGCAGCTTAGATCGTACCCAGCCCCAGCATTTT

J: TRBJ2-3
V: TRBV7-2
size: -
D: -
CDR3: CASSLMELGVDTQYF
DNA: TGTGCCAGCAGCTTAATGGAATTGGGGGTAGATACGCAGTATTTT

J: TRBJ2-1
V: TRBV7-3
size: few
D: -
CDR3: CASSPGGPRDEQFF
DNA: TGTGCCAGCAGCCCCGGGGGGCCGCGCGATGAGCAGTTCTTC

J: TRBJ2-1
V: TRBV9
size: -
D: TRBD2
CDR3: CASARTSIVDEQFF
DNA: TGTGCCAGCGCGAGGACTAGCATTGTCGATGAGCAGTTCTTC

J: TRBJ2-1
V: TRBV30
size: few
D: TRBD2
CDR3: CAWSRAGEQFF
DNA: TGTGCCTGGAGTAGAGCGGGAGAGCAGTTCTTC

J: TRBJ1-2
V: TRBV28
size: few
D: -
CDR3: CASRGQWEYGYTF
DNA: TGTGCCAGCAGGGGTCAATGGGAGTATGGCTACACCTTC

J: TRBJ1-1
V: TRBV5-1
size: many
D: -
CDR3: CASRPDSTEAFF
DNA: TGCGCCAGCAGACCCGACAGCACTGAAGCTTTCTTT

J: TRBJ2-3
V: TRBV5-1
size: -
D: TRBD2
CDR3: CASSRLAGVSDTQYF
DNA: TGCGCCAGCAGCCGACTAGCGGGGGTCTCAGATACGCAGTATTTT

J: TRBJ1-2
V: TRBV6-5
size: few
D: TRBD1
CDR3: CASSYSAGGYGYTF
DNA: TGTGCCAGCAGTTACTCGGCAGGGGGGTATGGCTACACCTTC

J: TRBJ2-5
V: TRBV4-3
size: -
D: -
CDR3: CASSQDARVFQETQYF
DNA: TGCGCCAGCAGCCAAGATGCCAGAGTCTTCCAAGAGACCCAGTACTTC

J: TRBJ1-4
V: TRBV5-1
size: few
D: TRBD1
CDR3: CASSIGQGGNEKLFF
DNA: TGCGCCAGCAGTATCGGACAGGGTGGTAATGAAAAACTGTTTTTT

J: TRBJ1-2
V: TRBV28
size: -
D: TRBD1
CDR3: CASSRGGANYGYTF
DNA: TGTGCCAGCAGTCGAGGGGGCGCTAACTATGGCTACACCTTC

J: TRBJ2-1
V: TRBV12-3/TRBV12-4
size: few
D: -
CDR3: CASNRLGYSYNEQFF
DNA: TGTGCCAGCAACCGACTAGGATATTCCTACAATGAGCAGTTCTTC

J: TRBJ2-7
V: TRBV5-6
size: -
D: -
CDR3: CASCPHRALSYEQYF
DNA: TGTGCCAGCTGCCCCCACAGGGCACTATCCTACGAGCAGTACTTC

J: TRBJ2-1
V: TRBV6-5
size: -
D: TRBD2
CDR3: CASSYPAGTTDEQFF
DNA: TGTGCCAGCAGTTATCCAGCGGGAACTACTGATGAGCAGTTCTTC

J: TRBJ2-3
V: TRBV29-1
size: -
D: -
CDR3: CSTLGRASARTDTQYF
DNA: TGCAGCACGCTAGGACGGGCTAGCGCCCGCACAGATACGCAGTATTTT